The TCR beta chain described here comes from a study of monozygotic twins with inflammatory bowel disease (dated by TCRdb to about 2019). With regard to the full study: A total of 28 monozygotic twin pairs were included in the full study, comprising nine German pairs (four IBD-concordant, five IBD-discordant) and 19 IBD-discordant Danish pairs. Each individual had, on average, about 151 000 unique TCRalpha sequences and 181 000 unique TCRbeta sequences available for analysis. Disease-associated traits were sought mainly through comparisons between IBD patients and their genetically identical healthy co-twins within discordant pairs.

Remarks on this clonotype: The antigen this receptor binds is unknown.

A 2.5 ml peripheral blood sample was drawn into PAXgene tubes per donor and stored at -80°C. Without any T cell sorting, total RNA was extracted from whole blood using the PAXgene blood miRNA kit on an automated QIAcube. Peripheral blood from monozygotic twin pairs, either concordant or discordant for inflammatory bowel disease, underwent deep TCRalpha and TCRbeta repertoire profiling that used unique molecular barcoding. Smoking habits were recorded for all twin pairs, with individuals classified as current, former or never smokers. Library creation used 5' RACE. The input for every TCR library was 3,500 to 4,500 ng of total RNA. For each sample, cDNA synthesis was carried out in eight separate reactions using SMARTScribe reverse transcriptase. Unique molecular identifiers containing a 6-nucleotide sample barcode were introduced through template switching during cDNA synthesis. TCRalpha and TCRbeta cDNA was amplified in two nested PCRs of 16 and 9 cycles, and bead purification was carried out after each PCR. Before amplification, cDNA was treated with uracil DNA-glycosylase and purified using the QIAquick PCR purification kit. The second PCR was the step at which Illumina TruSeq-compatible adapters and sample-specific barcodes were added. TapeStation and Qubit were used to check library quality and concentration, and 4.5 to 6 ng of each library was pooled. Pooled libraries were sequenced on an Illumina HiSeq2500 single-index Rapid Run with 2 x 100 bp reads and custom sequencing primers. From the authors' description of their analysis: MiGEC version 1.2.6 was used for UMI-based consensus assembly, which corrected PCR and sequencing errors. MiXCR version 2.1.1 handled V(D)J alignment, clonotype assembly and CDR3 extraction. To normalise gene usage, clonotype sharing and MAIT/NKT TCR abundance, the top 1000, 10 000 and 20 000 clonotypes in each sample were analysed. Diversity was computed as the inverse Simpson index with the vegan R package after downsampling to 27 000 UMIs. Paired Mann-Whitney U tests were applied to discordant twin pairs, with Benjamini-Hochberg correction for multiple testing. Following TCRdb reprocessing, every CDR3 protein sequence forms one entry, and DNA is not provided. These V and J calls rely on TCRdb rather than the paper's analysis. The table for this sample records about 110,000 distinct CDR3 sequences. Under 15% of the sample rests with the top ten.

The CDR3, from cysteine to phenylalanine, totals 15 residues. DNA for this receptor is not on file. General findings and caveats noted by the study authors: The analysis was unable to tell apart different T cell subtypes. A decrease in TCRbeta repertoire diversity, as measured by inverse Simpson index, was observed in IBD patients compared with their healthy co-twins. Concordant and discordant twins showed no difference in repertoire similarity, possibly because of limited statistical power. The results gave no support for a single strong signal or clonotype linked to IBD. Compared with healthy twins, IBD patients shared fewer clonotypes with other individuals, and the difference was most pronounced in patients with signs of disease activity. Differing immunosuppressive treatments among patients may have added background noise and inter-individual variability to the repertoires.

The source material was blood. The TCR was taken from a human donor with ulcerative colitis or Crohn's disease, or a healthy co-twin of an affected twin (not recorded which). The rearrangement combines TRBV12-3 or TRBV12-4 with TRBJ1-2; there is no DNA to check the TCRdb D call of TRBD1. The CDR3 here reads CASSFSGTPNYGYTF.